This T cell receptor (beta chain) emerged from a study of cytomegalovirus exposure and HLA in healthy donors. The PCR ran on 60 Vbeta and 13 Jbeta primers. Measured with immunoSEQ multiplex PCR; TCRdb has only the in-frame clones, and not every one. The profile shows about 130,000 clones, over 70% of them singletons. The V end was cut by 5 bases, the J end by 5 bases, with 22 bases between. Germline assignment: CDR1 SGHTA and CDR2 FQGNSA. The CDR3 sequence is 16 residues long. The TCR comes from a woman in her forties or fifties in good health and CMV-seronegative. V is TRBV7-2 and J is TRBJ2-7, with a possible D match to TRBD2 (6 bases). Specimen: PBMCs. The CDR3 loop is CASSLDAAVRGHEQYF. The CDR3 DNA follows: TGTGCCAGCAGCCTGGATGCCGCGGTGCGGGGCCACGAGCAGTACTTC.